Below, 32 T cell receptor beta chains from the same sample are listed, as sequenced in a study of human T cells and chemical hapten exposure. The time point here: patch test 2, 6 weeks after DPC sensitization. Treatment: therapeutic diphenylcyclopropenone sensitization with weekly scalp DPC. TCRdb re-derived calls from the RACE reads in MiXCR, one entry per CDR3 protein. In the table there are 70,000 to 90,000 distinct CDR3 sequences, 8% to 13% of which are singletons. Sequencing was performed on whole blood, taken in connection with sensitization to the hapten diphenylcyclopropenone (DPC). The receptor source for this set is a woman between 50 and 59 years old with alopecia areata. Some clones in this sample may be carry-over from other donors' samples.

The rearrangement joins TRBV7-2 to TRBJ2-7; 10 positions agree with TRBD2. This CDR3 is built from 17 residues. Germline V gives CDR1 SGHTA, CDR2 FQGNSA. V shed 2 bases and J 6 bases; nucleotides not matched to a gene: 13. The CDR3 is CASSLSSGSLVSGEQYF. The CDR3 DNA reads TGTGCCAGCAGCTTATCTAGCGGGAGTCTGGTCTCTGGCGAGCAGTACTTC. The entire variable domain, with the rest obtained from reference TRBV7-2 and TRBJ2-7, is as follows: GAGVSQSPSNKVTEKGKDVELRCDPISGHTALYWYRQSLGQGLEFLIYFQGNSAPDKSGLPSDRFSAERTGGSVSTLTIQRTQQEDSAVYLCASSLSSGSLVSGEQYFGPGTRLTVT.

This clonotype came up many times. The chain carries TRBV7-9 and TRBJ2-7; D call uncertain. V lost 3 bases and J lost 5, with 5 bases in between. Germline CDR1 is SEHNR and CDR2 is FQNEAQ (reference sequence). The CDR3 has 11 residues. In DNA form, the CDR3 reads TGTGCCAGCAGCTTCAGAGACGAGCAGTACTTC. Translated, it gives CASSFRDEQYF.

This clonotype has a count of ten or more. V and J are TRBV20-1 and TRBJ1-6; D remains unclear. Germline values: CDR1 DFQATT, CDR2 SNEGSKA (reference sequence). CDR3 length: 13 residues. V was shortened by 3 bases and J by 6 bases, with 9 bases between the two germline ends. The CDR3, as DNA: TGCAGTGCTAGTCCTGGGTTTAATTCACCCCTCCACTTT. This sequence encodes CSASPGFNSPLHF.

This clonotype was seen a few times. The V and J genes are TRBV27 and TRBJ1-1, with 8 positions matching TRBD1. CDR1 and CDR2 from the germline V gene are MNHEY and SMNVEV (reference sequence). Germline trimming cut 5 bases from V and 4 bases from J; bases unmatched to any gene: 9. The CDR3 is made up of 15 amino acids. In nucleotides, the CDR3 is TGTGCCAGCAGTACCAACAGGGGGAGTGGCACTGAAGCTTTCTTT. Protein sequence: CASSTNRGSGTEAFF.

V usage is TRBV24-1 and J usage is TRBJ2-1, with a weak D call TRBD2 (6 bases). Deletions cut 7 bases from V and 7 bases from J, with 10 bases between. Germline CDR1 is KGHDR and CDR2 is SFDVKD. CDR3 length: 12 amino acids. As DNA, the CDR3 is TGTGCCACCAGCCCTCGGGGGAATGAGCAGTTCTTC. Protein sequence: CATSPRGNEQFF.

This clonotype was found many times. This chain uses TRBV11-2 with TRBJ2-7; 10 bases are a match to TRBD2. Germline loops: CDR1 SGHAT, CDR2 FQNNGV. V was clipped by 1 base and J by 1 base; unmatched bases: 4. The CDR3 totals 16 residues. CDR3 protein: CASSLAPLAGSYEQYF. The CDR3 DNA is TGTGCCAGCAGCTTAGCTCCACTAGCGGGGTCCTACGAGCAGTACTTC. The whole variable domain, filled in from reference TRBV11-2 and TRBJ2-7, reads EAGVAQSPRYKIIEKRQSVAFWCNPISGHATLYWYQQILGQGPKLLIQFQNNGVVDDSQLPKDRFSAERLKGVDSTLKIQPAKLEDSAVYLCASSLAPLAGSYEQYFGPGTRLTVT.

This clonotype came up many times. The rearrangement links TRBV20-1 to TRBJ2-3, with TRBD2 matching 10 bases. The CDR3 totals 16 residues. CDR1 and CDR2 from the germline V gene are DFQATT and SNEGSKA (reference sequence). V shed 2 bases and J 0 bases; nucleotides not matched to a gene: 5. The CDR3 protein is CSARLAGVTSTDTQYF. The CDR3 nucleotides read TGCAGTGCTAGACTAGCGGGAGTGACTAGCACAGATACGCAGTATTTT.

The gene calls are TRBV27 and TRBJ2-1; D ambiguous. With 5 bases removed from V and 9 bases from J, the gap between germline ends came to 14 bases. Germline V gene sequence: CDR1 MNHEY, CDR2 SMNVEV (reference sequence). The length of the CDR3 is 13 residues. The CDR3 DNA follows: TGTGCCAGCAGTCCTGGTGGGCGCCCTGAGCAGTTCTTC. It specifies CASSPGGRPEQFF.

The table lists this clonotype with many counts. The CDR3 DNA follows: TGTGCCATCAGTGAGGGGACCTATGGCTACACCTTC. Translation gives CAISEGTYGYTF. The chain carries TRBV10-3 and TRBJ1-2, with D maybe TRBD1 (5 bases). The CDR3 spans 12 residues. Per germline, CDR1 ENHRY and CDR2 SYGVKD. V gave up 2 bases and J gave up 4 bases, with 5 bases separating them.

This clonotype has a count of ten or more. V is TRBV10-3 and J is TRBJ2-2, with D hard to call. Germline-derived CDR1 and CDR2 are ENHRY and SYGVKD. The CDR3 loop spans 12 amino acids. Between the trimmed V and J ends, which lost 6 bases and 0 bases, there was a span of 2 bases. The CDR3 nucleotides are TGTGCCATCAGGTCGAACACCGGGGAGCTGTTTTTT. Translation: CAIRSNTGELFF.

The V gene is TRBV7-2, the J gene TRBJ2-1; D remains ambiguous. V lost 5 bases, J lost 8 bases, and 13 bases lay in between. Per the germline V gene, CDR1 is SGHTA and CDR2 is FQGNSA. The CDR3 has 13 amino acids. As DNA, the CDR3 is TGTGCCAGCAGCCAATTGACCGCCGATGAGCAGTTCTTC. The encoded protein is CASSQLTADEQFF.

The chain links TRBV6-6 to TRBJ2-1; tentatively, D is TRBD1 or TRBD2 (6 bases each). The CDR3 length is 15 residues. Germline CDR1 is MNHNY and CDR2 is SVGAGI (reference sequence). Trimming pared 7 bases from V and 1 base from J, leaving 14 bases between. The CDR3 coding sequence is TGTGCCAGCAAGCCGTCGGGGGCATCCTACAATGAGCAGTTCTTC. Translated: CASKPSGASYNEQFF.

This clonotype occurred many times. The CDR3 protein is CASSPFAEARLNTEAFF. CDR3 DNA: TGTGCCAGCTCACCATTTGCAGAAGCCAGACTGAACACTGAAGCTTTCTTT. The chain combines TRBV18 with TRBJ1-1; D gene unclear. Germline loops: CDR1 KGHSH, CDR2 LQKENI. The CDR3 contains 17 residues. Trimming removed 2 bases at V and 0 bases at J, with 16 bases between.

This chain uses TRBV2 with TRBJ2-2, with D possibly matching TRBD1 (5 bases). Trimming stripped 6 bases from V and 4 bases from J, with 15 bases between. The V gene's germline CDR1 is SNHLY and CDR2 FYNNEI. The length of the CDR3 is 15 residues. For the CDR3, the DNA is TGTGCCAGCAGCGGTCTGGGGCTGCTCACCGGGGAGCTGTTTTTT. Amino acids: CASSGLGLLTGELFF.

The chain employs TRBV5-1 and TRBJ2-3, with TRBD1 matching over 9 bases. V shed 4 bases, J shed 3 bases, and the junction held 3 bases outside the gene matches. Per the germline V gene, CDR1 is SGHRS and CDR2 is YFSETQ. The CDR3 totals 14 residues. CDR3 protein: CASSPGQGTDTQYF. In DNA, the CDR3 is TGCGCCAGCAGCCCGGGACAGGGAACAGATACGCAGTATTTT.

There are many counts of this clonotype. The rearrangement uses TRBV12-3 or TRBV12-4 and TRBJ2-7; D unclear. The CDR3 sequence is 15 residues long. V lost 1 base and J 2 bases, leaving 12 bases between the germline ends. CDR3 coding DNA: TGTGCCAGCAGTTTAGGGGTAGGGAACACCTACGAGCAGTACTTC. Its translation: CASSLGVGNTYEQYF.

There are many counts of this clonotype. The V call is TRBV6-6, the J call TRBJ1-5; D remains unclear. Looked up from germline, CDR1 is MNHNY and CDR2 is SVGAGI (reference sequence). This CDR3 contains 15 residues. V lost 6 bases, J lost 6 bases, and 18 bases lay in between. For the CDR3, the DNA is TGTGCCAGCAGAGACCAGCGGGGTAATACTCAGCCCCAGCATTTT. Protein: CASRDQRGNTQPQHF.

This sequence joins TRBV20-1 and TRBJ2-1; 10 nucleotides line up with TRBD2. Germline V CDR1 and CDR2: DFQATT, SNEGSKA (reference sequence). Trimming cost V 3 bases and J 7 bases; bases outside gene matches: 9. This CDR3 is built from 15 residues. CDR3 coding DNA: TGCAGTGCTAGTCCTCTAGCGGGAGCGGGAAATGAGCAGTTCTTC. It is translated as CSASPLAGAGNEQFF.

The genes are TRBV2 and TRBJ2-3, with unresolved D. CDR1 and CDR2 (germline): SNHLY, FYNNEI. This CDR3 contains 13 residues. In DNA, the CDR3 is TGTGCGTCCACCGTAGAGTACACAGATACGCAGTATTTT. Its protein is CASTVEYTDTQYF.

Ten or more counts support this clonotype. The rearrangement uses TRBV6-1 and TRBJ1-2, with D possibly TRBD1 on 6 matching bases. Germline-derived CDR1 and CDR2 are MNHNS and SASEGT. V lost 0 bases, J lost 6 bases, and 11 bases lay in between. The CDR3 totals 14 residues. Written as DNA, the CDR3 is TGTGCCAGCAGTGAAGCCTGGGACATAGATGGCTACACCTTC. Translation gives CASSEAWDIDGYTF.

This clonotype was seen a handful of times. This chain joins TRBV6-5 and TRBJ2-7, with a tentative D call TRBD1 (6 bases). The germline V gene encodes CDR1 MNHEY and CDR2 SVGAGI. The CDR3 consists of 14 residues. V dropped 5 bases and J dropped 2 bases, with 13 bases sitting between them. The CDR3 coding sequence is TGTGCCAGCAGTAAGAAACAGGGCCCCTACGAGCAGTACTTC. It yields the protein CASSKKQGPYEQYF.

This clonotype has just a few counts. J is TRBJ2-1 and V is TRBV7-2; D may correspond to TRBD1 or TRBD2 (6 bases each). Germline assignment: CDR1 SGHTA and CDR2 FQGNSA. Trimming took off 2 bases at V and 0 bases at J, with 11 bases between the two ends. This CDR3 comprises 16 residues. In DNA form, the CDR3 reads TGTGCCAGCAGCTTAAAGGGGGGATTCTCCTACAATGAGCAGTTCTTC. Translating it yields CASSLKGGFSYNEQFF.

This clonotype was seen at least ten times. The chain is built from TRBV20-1 and TRBJ2-2; TRBD2 matches 8 bases. The CDR3 has 15 amino acids. Germline assignment: CDR1 DFQATT and CDR2 SNEGSKA (reference sequence). Germline trimming cut 2 bases from V and 3 bases from J; bases unmatched to any gene: 5. The CDR3 region is CSARWLAGYTGELFF. DNA of the CDR3: TGCAGTGCTAGATGGCTAGCGGGTTACACCGGGGAGCTGTTTTTT.

A few counts support this clonotype. V usage is TRBV20-1 and J usage is TRBJ2-7; D unclear. There are 16 residues in the CDR3. Germline V gene lookup returns CDR1 DFQATT and CDR2 SNEGSKA (reference sequence). Trimming stripped 3 bases from V and 3 bases from J, with 21 bases between. The CDR3 sequence is CSASDTPSSQDYEQYF. CDR3 bases: TGCAGTGCTAGCGATACCCCGTCATCCCAGGACTACGAGCAGTACTTC.

This clonotype was counted many times. The chain links TRBV11-2 to TRBJ2-1; 11 bases are shared with TRBD2. This CDR3 has 14 amino acids. Per germline, CDR1 SGHAT and CDR2 FQNNGV. V was clipped by 2 bases and J by 10 bases; unmatched bases: 4. For the CDR3, the DNA is TGTGCCAGCAGCTTACTACTAGCGGGAGTAGAGCAGTTCTTC. Translated, it gives CASSLLLAGVEQFF.

CDR3 sequence: CASSIRLSYEQYF. In DNA form, the CDR3 reads TGTGCCAGTAGTATTCGACTCTCATACGAGCAGTACTTC. The chain uses TRBV19 and TRBJ2-7, with D unresolved. This CDR3 has 13 amino acids. Germline V gives CDR1 LNHDA, CDR2 SQIVND (reference sequence). V was cut by 3 bases and J by 4 bases, with 10 bases left in between.

Details on this clonotype: A much larger clone differs by one base, so this may be a read error. The J gene is TRBJ2-3, the V gene TRBV7-2; D is undetermined. The CDR3 sequence is 12 residues long. The germline V and J ends were trimmed by 3 bases and 2 bases, with 3 bases remaining between them. Per the germline V gene, CDR1 is SGHTA and CDR2 is FQGNSA. The CDR3 DNA sequence: TGTGCCAGCAGCTTTTACACAGATACGCAGTATTTT. The encoded protein is CASSFYTDTQYF.

This clonotype appeared a few times. The gene calls are TRBV6-6 and TRBJ2-3; D gene uncertain. This CDR3 is built from 12 residues. Germline loops: CDR1 MNHNY, CDR2 SVGAGI (reference sequence). The V gene lost 5 bases and the J gene lost 5 bases, with 8 bases spanning the gap. The CDR3 reads CASSPDGDTQYF. The CDR3 region has the DNA TGTGCCAGCAGTCCGGACGGAGATACGCAGTATTTT.

This clonotype was counted many times. This chain links TRBV29-1 with TRBJ2-1; possibly TRBD2 for D (5 bases). Germline V CDR1 and CDR2: SQVTM, ANQGSEA. The ends were cut back, 1 base at V and 14 bases at J, with 12 bases in the middle. CDR3 length: 11 residues. This CDR3 reads CSVEVSPEEFF. Here the CDR3 DNA reads TGCAGCGTTGAAGTCTCCCCGGAGGAGTTCTTC.

This clonotype has just a few counts. The V gene is TRBV27, the J gene TRBJ1-1; D remains ambiguous. V shed 6 bases and J shed 6 bases, with 20 bases lying between them. Germline-derived CDR1 and CDR2 are MNHEY and SMNVEV (reference sequence). This CDR3 region has 15 residues. CDR3 amino acids: CASSPGPRPRAEAFF. The CDR3 nucleotides are TGTGCCAGCAGCCCCGGACCCCGTCCGAGGGCTGAAGCTTTCTTT.

This clonotype was seen repeatedly, ten times or more. The chain has TRBV7-9 and TRBJ1-6; D not resolved. CDR1 and CDR2 from the germline V gene are SEHNR and FQNEAQ (reference sequence). Between the trimmed V and J ends, which lost 1 base and 8 bases, there was a span of 9 bases. The CDR3 is made up of 14 amino acids. CDR3 in amino acids: CASSLDLNHSPLHF. The CDR3 DNA follows: TGTGCCAGCAGCTTAGATCTAAATCATTCACCCCTCCACTTT.

Only a few counts were recorded for this clonotype. This chain joins TRBV19 and TRBJ2-7; no clear D. From germline, CDR1 is LNHDA and CDR2 SQIVND (reference sequence). This CDR3 region has 12 residues. Trimming removed 0 bases from V and 8 bases from J, with 8 bases in between. In DNA form, the CDR3 reads TGTGCCAGTAGTATAGATGTGGGGAAGCAGTACTTC. Translated, it gives CASSIDVGKQYF. Looking up the rest from reference TRBV19 and TRBJ2-7 gives the full variable domain: DGGITQSPKYLFRKEGQNVTLSCEQNLNHDAMYWYRQDPGQGLRLIYYSQIVNDFQKGDIAEGYSVSREKKESFPLTVTSAQKNPTAFYLCASSIDVGKQYFGPGTRLTVT.